The clone carrying this TCR beta chain was picked up a small number of times. The antigen is undetermined. TCRdb called the 5' RACE reads again in MiXCR, with one record for every CDR3 protein. The table records around 420,000 distinct CDR3 sequences, less than 25% of them present only once. The J segment lost 5 bases and the V segment lost 2 bases, leaving 6 bases of the junction unmatched. The CDR3 loop spans 14 amino acids. Germline CDR1 is SGHRS and CDR2 is YFSETQ. The data originate from a study of T-cell memory formation after mild COVID-19. General study findings and limits: Clones that shrank (day 15 to 85) were balanced CD4/CD8, whereas later expanders leaned CD4+.

Specimen: PBMCs or a T cell subset sorted from them (not recorded which). V usage is TRBV5-1 and J usage is TRBJ2-7; 8 bases map to TRBD1. This receptor was taken from an adult woman who had mild COVID-19 (a few samples of this study predate the infection). Cell type and time point are not known. Here the CDR3 reads CASSLGTGPNEQYF. In nucleotides, the CDR3 is TGCGCCAGCAGCTTAGGGACAGGTCCCAACGAGCAGTACTTC.